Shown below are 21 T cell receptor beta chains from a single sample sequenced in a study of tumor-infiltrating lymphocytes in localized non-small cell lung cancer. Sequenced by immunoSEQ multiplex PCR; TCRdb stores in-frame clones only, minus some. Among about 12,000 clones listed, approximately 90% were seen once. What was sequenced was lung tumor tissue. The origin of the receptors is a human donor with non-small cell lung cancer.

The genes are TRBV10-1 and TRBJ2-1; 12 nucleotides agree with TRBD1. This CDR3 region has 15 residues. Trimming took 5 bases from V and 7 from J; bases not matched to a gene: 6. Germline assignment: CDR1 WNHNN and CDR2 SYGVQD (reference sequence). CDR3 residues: CASSQPGQGANEQFF. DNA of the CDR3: TGCGCCAGCAGTCAACCGGGACAGGGGGCAAATGAGCAGTTCTTC.

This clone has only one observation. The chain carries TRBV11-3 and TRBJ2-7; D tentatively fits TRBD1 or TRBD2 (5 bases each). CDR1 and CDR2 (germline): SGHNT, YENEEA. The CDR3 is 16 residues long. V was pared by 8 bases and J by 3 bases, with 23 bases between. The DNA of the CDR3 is TGTGCCAGCCATTGTTGGGGACCGTGGGGGAGCTACGAGCAGTACTTC. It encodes CASHCWGPWGSYEQYF.

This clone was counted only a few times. The CDR3: CASVPGTFNTEAFF. CDR3 in DNA: TGTGCCAGCGTACCCGGGACTTTCAACACTGAAGCTTTCTTT. V and J are TRBV7-9 and TRBJ1-1; TRBD1 might be the D (5 bases). The V end was cut by 8 bases, the J end by 2 bases, with 15 bases between. Germline V gene sequence: CDR1 SEHNR, CDR2 FQNEAQ (reference sequence). The CDR3 extends over 14 amino acids.

The CDR3 region has the DNA TGTGCCAGCAGTGTGGGAGCCGGGGCCTACGAGCAGTACTTC. Translation gives CASSVGAGAYEQYF. The chain carries TRBV11-1 and TRBJ2-7; D may be TRBD2 (5 bases). CDR1 and CDR2 (germline): SGHAT, FQDESV (reference sequence). This CDR3 contains 14 residues. V lost 6 bases and J lost 2, with 14 bases in between.

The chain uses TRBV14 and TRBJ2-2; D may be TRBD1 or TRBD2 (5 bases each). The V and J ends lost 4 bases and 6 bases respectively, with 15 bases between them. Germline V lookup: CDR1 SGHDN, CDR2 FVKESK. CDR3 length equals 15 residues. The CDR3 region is CASSLRDPGPGELFF. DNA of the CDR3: TGTGCCAGCAGCCTCCGGGACCCGGGCCCCGGGGAGCTGTTTTTT.

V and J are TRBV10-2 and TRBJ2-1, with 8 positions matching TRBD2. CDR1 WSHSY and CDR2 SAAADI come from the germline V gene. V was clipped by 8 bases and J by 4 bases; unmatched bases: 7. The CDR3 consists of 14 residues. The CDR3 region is CASSPTSGYNEQFF. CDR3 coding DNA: TGCGCCAGCTCCCCCACTAGCGGTTACAATGAGCAGTTCTTC.

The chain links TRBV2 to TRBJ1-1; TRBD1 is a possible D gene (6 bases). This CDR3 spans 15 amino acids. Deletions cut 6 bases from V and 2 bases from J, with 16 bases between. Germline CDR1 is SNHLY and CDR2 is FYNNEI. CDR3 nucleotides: TGTGCCAGCAGAATTGACAGGAGTATTAACACTGAAGCTTTCTTT. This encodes CASRIDRSINTEAFF. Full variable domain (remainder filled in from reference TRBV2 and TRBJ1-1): EPEVTQTPSHQVTQMGQEVILRCVPISNHLYFYWYRQILGQKVEFLVSFYNNEISEKSEIFDDQFSVERPDGSNFTLKIRSTKLEDSAMYFCASRIDRSINTEAFFGQGTRLTVV.

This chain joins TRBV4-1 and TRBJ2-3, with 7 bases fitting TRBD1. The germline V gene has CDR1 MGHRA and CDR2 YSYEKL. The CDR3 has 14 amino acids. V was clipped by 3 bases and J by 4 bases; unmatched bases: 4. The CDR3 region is CASSQRQGSDTQYF. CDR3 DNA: TGCGCCAGCAGCCAGAGACAGGGTTCAGATACGCAGTATTTT.

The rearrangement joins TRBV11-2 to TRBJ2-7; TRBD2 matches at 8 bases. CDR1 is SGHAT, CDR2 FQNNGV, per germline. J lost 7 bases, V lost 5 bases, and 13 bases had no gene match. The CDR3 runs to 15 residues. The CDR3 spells CASSPRTSYPSEQYF. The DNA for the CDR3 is TGTGCCAGCAGCCCTCGGACTAGCTACCCCTCGGAGCAGTACTTC.

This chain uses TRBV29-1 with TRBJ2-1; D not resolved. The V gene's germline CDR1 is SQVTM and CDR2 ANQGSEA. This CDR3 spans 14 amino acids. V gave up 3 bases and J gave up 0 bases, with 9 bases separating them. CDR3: CSVEYPSSYNEQFF. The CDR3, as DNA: TGCAGCGTTGAGTACCCAAGCTCCTACAATGAGCAGTTCTTC.

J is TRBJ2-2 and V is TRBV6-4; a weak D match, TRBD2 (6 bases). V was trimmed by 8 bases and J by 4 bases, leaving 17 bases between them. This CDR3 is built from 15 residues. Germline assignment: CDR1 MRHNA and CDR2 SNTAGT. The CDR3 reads CASGSEGASTGELFF. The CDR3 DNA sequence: TGTGCCAGCGGGTCGGAGGGAGCGAGCACCGGGGAGCTGTTTTTT.

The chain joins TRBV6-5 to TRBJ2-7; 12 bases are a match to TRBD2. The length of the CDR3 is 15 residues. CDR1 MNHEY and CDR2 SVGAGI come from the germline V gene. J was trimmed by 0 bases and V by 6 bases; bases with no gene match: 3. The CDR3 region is CASSPTSGSSYEQYF. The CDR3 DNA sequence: TGTGCCAGCAGCCCGACTAGCGGGAGCTCCTACGAGCAGTACTTC.

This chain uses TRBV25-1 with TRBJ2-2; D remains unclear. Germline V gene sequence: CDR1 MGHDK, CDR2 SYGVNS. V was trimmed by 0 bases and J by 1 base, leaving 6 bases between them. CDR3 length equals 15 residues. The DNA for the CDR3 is TGTGCCAGCAGTGAATACACGGGGAACACCGGGGAGCTGTTTTTT. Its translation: CASSEYTGNTGELFF.

CDR3 sequence (DNA): TGTGCCAGCAGCTTAGGTCTAGCGGGAGGCGAGCAGTACTTC. As protein: CASSLGLAGGEQYF. The chain couples TRBV7-2 to TRBJ2-7, with TRBD2 identical over 11 bases. Germline assignment: CDR1 SGHTA and CDR2 FQGNSA. V shed 1 base and J 6 bases; nucleotides not matched to a gene: 2. The CDR3 consists of 14 residues.

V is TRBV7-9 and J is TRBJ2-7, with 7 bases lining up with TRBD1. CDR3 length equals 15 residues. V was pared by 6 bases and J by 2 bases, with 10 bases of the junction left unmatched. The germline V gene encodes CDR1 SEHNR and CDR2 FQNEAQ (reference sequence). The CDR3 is CASSITVGQTYEQYF. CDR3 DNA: TGTGCCAGCAGTATTACGGTGGGACAGACCTACGAGCAGTACTTC.

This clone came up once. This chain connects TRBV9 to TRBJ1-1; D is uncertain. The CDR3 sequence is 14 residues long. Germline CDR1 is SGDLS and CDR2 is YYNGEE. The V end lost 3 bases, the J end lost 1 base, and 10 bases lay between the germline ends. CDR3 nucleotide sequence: TGTGCCAGCAGCGCAGTTCCAGAGAACACTGAAGCTTTCTTT. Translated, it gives CASSAVPENTEAFF.

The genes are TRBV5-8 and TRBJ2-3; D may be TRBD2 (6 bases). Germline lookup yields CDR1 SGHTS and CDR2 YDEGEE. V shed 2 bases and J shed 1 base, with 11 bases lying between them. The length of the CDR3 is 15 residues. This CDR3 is CASSFLATRTDTQYF. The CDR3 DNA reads TGTGCCAGCAGCTTCCTAGCGACCCGCACAGATACGCAGTATTTT.

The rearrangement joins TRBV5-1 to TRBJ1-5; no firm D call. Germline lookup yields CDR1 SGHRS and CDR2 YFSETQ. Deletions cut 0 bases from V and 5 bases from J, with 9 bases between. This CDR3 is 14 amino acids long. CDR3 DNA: TGCGCCAGCAGCTTGGGGTTGAGGGATCAGCCCCAGCATTTT. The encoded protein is CASSLGLRDQPQHF. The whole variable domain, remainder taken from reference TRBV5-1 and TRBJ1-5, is KAGVTQTPRYLIKTRGQQVTLSCSPISGHRSVSWYQQTPGQGLQFLFEYFSETQRNKGNFPGRFSGRQFSNSRSEMNVSTLELGDSALYLCASSLGLRDQPQHFGDGTRLSIL.

CDR3 protein: CASSTQARLYEQYF. CDR3 DNA: TGTGCCAGCAGCACCCAAGCCCGACTCTACGAGCAGTACTTC. V gene TRBV28 combines with J gene TRBJ2-7; no clear D gene. V was trimmed by 6 bases and J by 3 bases, leaving 15 bases between them. Per germline, CDR1 MDHEN and CDR2 SYDVKM. The CDR3 loop spans 14 amino acids.

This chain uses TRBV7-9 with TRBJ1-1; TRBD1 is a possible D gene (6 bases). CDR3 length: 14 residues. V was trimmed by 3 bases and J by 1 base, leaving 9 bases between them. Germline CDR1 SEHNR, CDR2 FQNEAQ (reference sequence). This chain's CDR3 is CASSFQGTNTEAFF. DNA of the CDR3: TGTGCCAGCAGCTTCCAGGGGACGAACACTGAAGCTTTCTTT.

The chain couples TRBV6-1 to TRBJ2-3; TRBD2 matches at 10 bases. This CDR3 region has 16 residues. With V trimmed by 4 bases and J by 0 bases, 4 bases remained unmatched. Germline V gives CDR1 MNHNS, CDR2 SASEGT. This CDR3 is CASSGETSGSTDTQYF. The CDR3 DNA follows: TGTGCCAGCAGTGGGGAGACTAGCGGGAGCACAGATACGCAGTATTTT.